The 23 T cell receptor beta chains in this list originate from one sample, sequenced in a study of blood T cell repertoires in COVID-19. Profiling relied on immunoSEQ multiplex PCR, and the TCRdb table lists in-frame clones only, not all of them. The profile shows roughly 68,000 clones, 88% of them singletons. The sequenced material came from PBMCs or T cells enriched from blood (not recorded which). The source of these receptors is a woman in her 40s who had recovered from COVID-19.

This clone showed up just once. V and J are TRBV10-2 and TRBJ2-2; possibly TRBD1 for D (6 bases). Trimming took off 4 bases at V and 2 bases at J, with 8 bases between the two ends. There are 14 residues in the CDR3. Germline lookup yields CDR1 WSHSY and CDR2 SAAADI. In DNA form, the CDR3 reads TGCGCCAGCAGTGTCGGGACAAACACCGGGGAGCTGTTTTTT. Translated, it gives CASSVGTNTGELFF.

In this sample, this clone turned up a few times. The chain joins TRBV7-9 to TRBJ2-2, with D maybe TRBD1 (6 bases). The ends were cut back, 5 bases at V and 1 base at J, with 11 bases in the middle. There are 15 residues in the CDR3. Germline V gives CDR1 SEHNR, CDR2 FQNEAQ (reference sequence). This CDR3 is CASSQPGQNTGELFF. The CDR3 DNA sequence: TGTGCCAGCAGCCAGCCGGGACAGAACACCGGGGAGCTGTTTTTT. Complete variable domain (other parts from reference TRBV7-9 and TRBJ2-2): DTGVSQNPRHKITKRGQNVTFRCDPISEHNRLYWYRQTLGQGPEFLTYFQNEAQLEKSRLLSDRFSAERPKGSFSTLEIQRTEQGDSAMYLCASSQPGQNTGELFFGEGSRLTVL.

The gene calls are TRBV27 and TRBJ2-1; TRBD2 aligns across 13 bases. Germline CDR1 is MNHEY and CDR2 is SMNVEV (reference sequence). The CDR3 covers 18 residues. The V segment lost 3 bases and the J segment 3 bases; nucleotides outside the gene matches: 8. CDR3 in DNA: TGTGCCAGCAGTTTTACACGACTAGCGGGGGGTGGCTACAATGAGCAGTTCTTC. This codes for CASSFTRLAGGGYNEQFF.

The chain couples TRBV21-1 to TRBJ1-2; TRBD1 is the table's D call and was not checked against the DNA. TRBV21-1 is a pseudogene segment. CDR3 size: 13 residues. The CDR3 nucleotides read TGTGCCAGCAGCAAAAACAGGGTTCGTGGCTACACCTTC. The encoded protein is CASSKNRVRGYTF.

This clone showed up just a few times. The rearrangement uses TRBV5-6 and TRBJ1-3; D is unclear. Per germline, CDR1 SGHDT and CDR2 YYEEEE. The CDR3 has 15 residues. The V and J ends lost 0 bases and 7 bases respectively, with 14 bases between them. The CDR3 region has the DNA TGTGCCAGCAGCTTGGAAGGACTGACACGCAACACCATATATTTT. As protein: CASSLEGLTRNTIYF.

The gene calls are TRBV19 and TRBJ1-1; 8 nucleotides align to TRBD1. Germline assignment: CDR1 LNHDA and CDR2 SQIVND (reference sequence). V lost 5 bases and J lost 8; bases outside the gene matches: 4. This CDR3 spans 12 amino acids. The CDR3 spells CASSFRTGEAFF. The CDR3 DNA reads TGTGCCAGTAGTTTCCGGACAGGGGAAGCTTTCTTT.

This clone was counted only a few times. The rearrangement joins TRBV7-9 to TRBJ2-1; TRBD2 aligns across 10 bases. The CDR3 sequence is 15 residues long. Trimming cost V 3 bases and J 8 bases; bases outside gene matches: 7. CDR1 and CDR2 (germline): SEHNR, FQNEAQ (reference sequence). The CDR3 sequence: CASSFKSGGADEQFF. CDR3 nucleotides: TGTGCCAGCAGCTTTAAAAGCGGGGGGGCAGATGAGCAGTTCTTC.

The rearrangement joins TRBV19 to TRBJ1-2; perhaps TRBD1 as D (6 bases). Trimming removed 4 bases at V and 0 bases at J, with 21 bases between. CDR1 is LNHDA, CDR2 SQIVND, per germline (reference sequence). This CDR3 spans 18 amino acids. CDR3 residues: CASSTDRDTRPANYGYTF. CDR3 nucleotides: TGTGCCAGTAGTACCGATAGGGACACCAGGCCCGCTAACTATGGCTACACCTTC.

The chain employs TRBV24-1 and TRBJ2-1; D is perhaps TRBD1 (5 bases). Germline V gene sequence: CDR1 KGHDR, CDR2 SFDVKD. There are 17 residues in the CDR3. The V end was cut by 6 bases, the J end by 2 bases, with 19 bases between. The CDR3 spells CATSPQGQAVPYNEQFF. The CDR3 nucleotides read TGTGCCACCAGTCCCCAGGGTCAGGCTGTACCCTACAATGAGCAGTTCTTC.

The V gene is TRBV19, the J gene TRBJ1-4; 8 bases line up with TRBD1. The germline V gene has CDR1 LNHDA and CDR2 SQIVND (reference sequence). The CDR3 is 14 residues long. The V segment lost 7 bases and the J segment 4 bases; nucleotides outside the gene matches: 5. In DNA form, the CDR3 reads TGTGCCAGTAAAGGGGGACAGGATAATGAAAAACTGTTTTTT. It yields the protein CASKGGQDNEKLFF.

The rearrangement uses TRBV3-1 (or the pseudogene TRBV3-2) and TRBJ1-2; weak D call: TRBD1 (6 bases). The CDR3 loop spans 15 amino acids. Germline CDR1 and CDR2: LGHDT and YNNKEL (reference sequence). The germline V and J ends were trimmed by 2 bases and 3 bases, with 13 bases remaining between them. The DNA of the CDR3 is TGTGCCAGCAGCCAATTTAACAGGGTGCACTATGGCTACACCTTC. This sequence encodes CASSQFNRVHYGYTF.

DNA of the CDR3: TGTGCCAGTAGTTACAGGGACTCTGGGGCCAACGTCCTGACTTTC. Its protein is CASSYRDSGANVLTF. J is TRBJ2-6 and V is TRBV19; perhaps TRBD1 as D (6 bases). The CDR3 sequence is 15 residues long. Germline CDR1 and CDR2: LNHDA and SQIVND (reference sequence). The V end lost 5 bases, the J end lost 0 bases, and 8 bases lay between the germline ends.

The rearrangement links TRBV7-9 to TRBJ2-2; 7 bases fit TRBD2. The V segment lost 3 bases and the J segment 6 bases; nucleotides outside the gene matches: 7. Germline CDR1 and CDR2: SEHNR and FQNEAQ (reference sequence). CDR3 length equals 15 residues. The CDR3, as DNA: TGTGCCAGCAGCTTTTCCCTAGCGGACCCCGGGGAGCTGTTTTTT. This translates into CASSFSLADPGELFF. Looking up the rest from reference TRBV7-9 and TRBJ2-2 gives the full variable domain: DTGVSQNPRHKITKRGQNVTFRCDPISEHNRLYWYRQTLGQGPEFLTYFQNEAQLEKSRLLSDRFSAERPKGSFSTLEIQRTEQGDSAMYLCASSFSLADPGELFFGEGSRLTVL.

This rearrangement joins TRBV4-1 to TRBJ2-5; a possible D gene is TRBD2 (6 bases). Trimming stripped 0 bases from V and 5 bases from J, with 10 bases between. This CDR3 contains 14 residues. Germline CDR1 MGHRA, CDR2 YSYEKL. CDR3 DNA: TGCGCCAGCAGCCAAGATCGGGGGTTGGAGACCCAGTACTTC. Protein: CASSQDRGLETQYF.

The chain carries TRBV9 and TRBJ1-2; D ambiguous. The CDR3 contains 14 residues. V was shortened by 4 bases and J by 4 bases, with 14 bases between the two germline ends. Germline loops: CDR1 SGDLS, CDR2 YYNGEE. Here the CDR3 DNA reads TGTGCCAGCAGCCGGAACGAGGAAGGCTATGGCTACACCTTC. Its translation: CASSRNEEGYGYTF.

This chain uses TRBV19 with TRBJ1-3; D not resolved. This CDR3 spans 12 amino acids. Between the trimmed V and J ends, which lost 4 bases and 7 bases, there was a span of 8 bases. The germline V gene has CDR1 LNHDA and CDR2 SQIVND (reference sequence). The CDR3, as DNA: TGTGCCAGTAGTAGGTCCGGGAACACCATATATTTT. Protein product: CASSRSGNTIYF.

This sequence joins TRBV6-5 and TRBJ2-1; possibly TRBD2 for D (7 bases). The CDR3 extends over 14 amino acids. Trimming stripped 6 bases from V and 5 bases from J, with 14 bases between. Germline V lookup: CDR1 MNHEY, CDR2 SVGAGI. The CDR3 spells CASSLRGGDNEQFF. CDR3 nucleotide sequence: TGTGCCAGCAGCTTAAGGGGGGGGGACAATGAGCAGTTCTTC.

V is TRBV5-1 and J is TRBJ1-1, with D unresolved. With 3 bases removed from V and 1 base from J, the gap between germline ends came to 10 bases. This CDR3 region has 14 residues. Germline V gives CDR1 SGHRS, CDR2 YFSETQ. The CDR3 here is CASSSGGGNTEAFF. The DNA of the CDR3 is TGCGCCAGCAGCTCCGGTGGAGGGAACACTGAAGCTTTCTTT.

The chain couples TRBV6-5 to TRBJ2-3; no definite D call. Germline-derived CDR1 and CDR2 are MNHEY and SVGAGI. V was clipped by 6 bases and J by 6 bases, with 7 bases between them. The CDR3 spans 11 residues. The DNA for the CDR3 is TGTGCCAGCAGGAACCAGGATACGCAGTATTTT. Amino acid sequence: CASRNQDTQYF.

In DNA, the CDR3 is TGTGCCAGCAGCTGGGGTAGCGGGGGGACCTTCTACGAGCAGTACTTC. The encoded protein is CASSWGSGGTFYEQYF. V usage is TRBV28 and J usage is TRBJ2-7; 10 bases fit TRBD2. The CDR3 totals 16 residues. Germline CDR1 is MDHEN and CDR2 is SYDVKM. After removal of 6 bases from V and 3 bases from J, the junction contained 11 bases not matched to a gene.

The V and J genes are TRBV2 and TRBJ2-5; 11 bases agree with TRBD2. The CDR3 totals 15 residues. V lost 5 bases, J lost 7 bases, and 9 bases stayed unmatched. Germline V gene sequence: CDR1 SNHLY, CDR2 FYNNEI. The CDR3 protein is CASSTIAGGQGTQYF. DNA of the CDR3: TGTGCCAGCAGTACTATAGCGGGGGGGCAGGGGACCCAGTACTTC.

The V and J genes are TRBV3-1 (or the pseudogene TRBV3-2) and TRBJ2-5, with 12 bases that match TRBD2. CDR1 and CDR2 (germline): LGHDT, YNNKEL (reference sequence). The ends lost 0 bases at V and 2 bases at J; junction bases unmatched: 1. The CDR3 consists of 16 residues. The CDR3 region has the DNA TGTGCCAGCAGCCAAGATCTAGCGGGGGGGCAAGAGACCCAGTACTTC. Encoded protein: CASSQDLAGGQETQYF.

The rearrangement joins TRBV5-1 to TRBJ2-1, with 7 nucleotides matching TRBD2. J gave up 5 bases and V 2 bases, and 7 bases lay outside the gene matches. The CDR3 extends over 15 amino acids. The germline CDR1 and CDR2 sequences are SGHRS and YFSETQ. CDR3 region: CASSLPGLLNNEQFF. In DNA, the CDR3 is TGCGCCAGCAGCTTACCGGGACTACTAAACAATGAGCAGTTCTTC.